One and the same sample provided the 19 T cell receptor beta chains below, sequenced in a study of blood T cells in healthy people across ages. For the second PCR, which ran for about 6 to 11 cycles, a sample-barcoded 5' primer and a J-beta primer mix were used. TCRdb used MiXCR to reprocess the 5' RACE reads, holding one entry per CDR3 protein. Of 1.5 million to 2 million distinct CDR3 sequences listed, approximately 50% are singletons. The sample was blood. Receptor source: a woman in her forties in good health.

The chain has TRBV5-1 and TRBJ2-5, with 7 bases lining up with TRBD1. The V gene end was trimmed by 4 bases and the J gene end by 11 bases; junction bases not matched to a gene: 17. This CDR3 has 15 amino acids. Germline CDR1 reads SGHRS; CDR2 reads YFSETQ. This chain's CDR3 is CASSATGQSYNEQYF. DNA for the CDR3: TGCGCCAGCAGCGCGACGGGACAGTCCTACAATGAGCAGTACTTC.

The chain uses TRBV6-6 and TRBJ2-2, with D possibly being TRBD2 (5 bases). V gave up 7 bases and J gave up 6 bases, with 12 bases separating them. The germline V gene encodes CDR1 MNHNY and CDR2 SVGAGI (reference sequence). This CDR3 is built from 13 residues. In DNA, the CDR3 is TGTGCCAGCAATCTAGCCGGTTCCGGGGAGCTGTTTTTT. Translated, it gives CASNLAGSGELFF.

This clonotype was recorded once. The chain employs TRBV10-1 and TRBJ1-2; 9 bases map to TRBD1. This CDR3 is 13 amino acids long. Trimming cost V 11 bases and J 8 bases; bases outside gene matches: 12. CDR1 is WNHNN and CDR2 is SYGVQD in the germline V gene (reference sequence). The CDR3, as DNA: TGCGCCGCGTCGAAGAGACAGGGGGTAGGCTACACCTTC. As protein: CAASKRQGVGYTF.

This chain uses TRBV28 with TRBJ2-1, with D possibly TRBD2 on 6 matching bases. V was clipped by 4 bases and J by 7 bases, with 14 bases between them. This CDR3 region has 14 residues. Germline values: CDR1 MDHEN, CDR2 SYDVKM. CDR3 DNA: TGTGCCAGCAGTTCGAGGACTACGTGGAATGAGCAGTTCTTC. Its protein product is CASSSRTTWNEQFF.

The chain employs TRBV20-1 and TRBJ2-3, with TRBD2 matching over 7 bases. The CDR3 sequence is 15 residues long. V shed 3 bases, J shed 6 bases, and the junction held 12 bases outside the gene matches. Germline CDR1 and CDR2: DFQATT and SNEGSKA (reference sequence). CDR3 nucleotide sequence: TGCAGTGCTAGGTTTCCTAGCGGTCAAAAGGATACGCAGTATTTT. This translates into CSARFPSGQKDTQYF.

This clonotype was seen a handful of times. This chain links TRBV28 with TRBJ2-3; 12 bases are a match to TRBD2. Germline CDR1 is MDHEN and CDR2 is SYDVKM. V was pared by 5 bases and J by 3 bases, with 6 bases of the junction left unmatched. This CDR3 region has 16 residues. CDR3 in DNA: TGTGCCAGCAGTCTGTGGACTAGCGGGGAGACAGATACGCAGTATTTT. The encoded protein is CASSLWTSGETDTQYF.

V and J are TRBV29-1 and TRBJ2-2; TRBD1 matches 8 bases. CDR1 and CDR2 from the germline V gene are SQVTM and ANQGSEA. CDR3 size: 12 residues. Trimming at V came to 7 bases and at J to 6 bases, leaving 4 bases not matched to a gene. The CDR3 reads CSGTGLAGELFF. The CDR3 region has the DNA TGCAGCGGGACAGGGTTGGCCGGGGAGCTGTTTTTT.

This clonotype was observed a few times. In nucleotides, the CDR3 is TGTGCCAGCAGCTTAGCCCCGACCGCCACCTACGAGCAGTACTTC. This codes for CASSLAPTATYEQYF. V usage is TRBV7-9 and J usage is TRBJ2-7; D ambiguous. The germline V gene has CDR1 SEHNR and CDR2 FQNEAQ (reference sequence). Between the trimmed V and J ends, which lost 0 bases and 2 bases, there was a span of 11 bases. The CDR3 contains 15 residues.

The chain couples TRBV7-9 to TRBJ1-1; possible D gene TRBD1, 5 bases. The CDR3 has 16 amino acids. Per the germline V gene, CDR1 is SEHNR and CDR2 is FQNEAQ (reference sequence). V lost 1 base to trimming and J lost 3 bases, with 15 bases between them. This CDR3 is CASSLGAGAVDTEAFF. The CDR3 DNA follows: TGTGCCAGCAGCTTAGGAGCCGGGGCGGTCGACACTGAAGCTTTCTTT.

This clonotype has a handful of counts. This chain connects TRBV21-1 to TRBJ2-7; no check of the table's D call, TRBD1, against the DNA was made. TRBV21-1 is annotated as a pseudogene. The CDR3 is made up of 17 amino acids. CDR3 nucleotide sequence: TGTGCCAGCAGCCCCGGGACAGGGTCTAATAGGACCTACGAGCAGTACTTC. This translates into CASSPGTGSNRTYEQYF.

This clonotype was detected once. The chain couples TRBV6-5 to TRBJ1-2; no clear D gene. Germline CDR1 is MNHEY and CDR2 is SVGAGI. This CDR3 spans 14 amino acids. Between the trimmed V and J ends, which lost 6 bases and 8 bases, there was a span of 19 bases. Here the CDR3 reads CASSLTESFGGYTF. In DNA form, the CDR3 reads TGTGCCAGCAGCCTAACAGAATCCTTTGGGGGCTACACCTTC.

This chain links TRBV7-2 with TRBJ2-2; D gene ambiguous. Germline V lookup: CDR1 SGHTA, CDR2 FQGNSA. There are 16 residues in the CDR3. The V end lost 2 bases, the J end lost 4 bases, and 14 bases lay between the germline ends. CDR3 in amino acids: CASSLFGSPGTGELFF. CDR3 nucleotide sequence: TGTGCCAGCAGCTTATTTGGATCCCCGGGCACCGGGGAGCTGTTTTTT.

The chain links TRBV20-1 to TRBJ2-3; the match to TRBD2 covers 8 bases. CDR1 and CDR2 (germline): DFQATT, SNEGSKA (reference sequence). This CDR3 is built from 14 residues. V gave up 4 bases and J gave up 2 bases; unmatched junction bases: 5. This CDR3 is CSAIRGGITDTQYF. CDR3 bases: TGCAGTGCTATCCGCGGGGGGATCACAGATACGCAGTATTTT.

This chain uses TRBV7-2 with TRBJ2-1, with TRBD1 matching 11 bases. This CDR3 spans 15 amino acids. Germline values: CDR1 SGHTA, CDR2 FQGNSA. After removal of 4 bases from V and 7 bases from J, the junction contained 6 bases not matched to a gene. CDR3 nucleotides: TGTGCCAGCAGCTACGGGACAGGGGGGTGGAATGAGCAGTTCTTC. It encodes CASSYGTGGWNEQFF.

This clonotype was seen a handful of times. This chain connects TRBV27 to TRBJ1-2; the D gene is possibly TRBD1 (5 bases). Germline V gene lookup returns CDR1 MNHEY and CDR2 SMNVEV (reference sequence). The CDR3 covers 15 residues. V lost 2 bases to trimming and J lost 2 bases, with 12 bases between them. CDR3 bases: TGTGCCAGCAGTTTAAACGTCCAGGGAAACTATGGCTACACCTTC. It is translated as CASSLNVQGNYGYTF.

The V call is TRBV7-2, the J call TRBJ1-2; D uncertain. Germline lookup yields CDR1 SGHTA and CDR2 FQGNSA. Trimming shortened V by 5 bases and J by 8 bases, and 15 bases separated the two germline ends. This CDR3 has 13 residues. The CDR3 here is CASSPVISRGYTF. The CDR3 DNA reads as TGTGCCAGCAGCCCCGTAATAAGTAGAGGCTACACCTTC.

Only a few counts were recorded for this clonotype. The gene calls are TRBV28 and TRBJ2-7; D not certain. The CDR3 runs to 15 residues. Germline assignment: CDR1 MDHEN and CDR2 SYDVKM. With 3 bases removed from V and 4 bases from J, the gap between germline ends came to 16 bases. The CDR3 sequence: CASSFFPNGYYEQYF. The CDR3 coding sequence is TGTGCCAGCAGTTTCTTTCCAAACGGGTATTACGAGCAGTACTTC.

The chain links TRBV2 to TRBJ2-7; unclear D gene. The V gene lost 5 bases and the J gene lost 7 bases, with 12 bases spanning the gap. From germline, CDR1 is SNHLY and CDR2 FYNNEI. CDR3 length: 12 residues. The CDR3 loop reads CASSLSSWEQYF. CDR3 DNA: TGTGCCAGCAGTCTCTCTTCTTGGGAGCAGTACTTC. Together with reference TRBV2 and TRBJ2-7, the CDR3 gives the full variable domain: EPEVTQTPSHQVTQMGQEVILRCVPISNHLYFYWYRQILGQKVEFLVSFYNNEISEKSEIFDDQFSVERPDGSNFTLKIRSTKLEDSAMYFCASSLSSWEQYFGPGTRLTVT.

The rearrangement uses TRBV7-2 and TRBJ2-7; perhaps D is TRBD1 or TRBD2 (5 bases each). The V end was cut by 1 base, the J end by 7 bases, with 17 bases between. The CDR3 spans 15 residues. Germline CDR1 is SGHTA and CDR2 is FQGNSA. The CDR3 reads CASSLVTTRGNEQYF. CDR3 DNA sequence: TGTGCCAGCAGCTTAGTCACTACCCGGGGCAATGAGCAGTACTTC. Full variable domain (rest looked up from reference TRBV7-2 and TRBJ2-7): GAGVSQSPSNKVTEKGKDVELRCDPISGHTALYWYRQSLGQGLEFLIYFQGNSAPDKSGLPSDRFSAERTGGSVSTLTIQRTQQEDSAVYLCASSLVTTRGNEQYFGPGTRLTVT.